These 25 T cell receptor beta chains were all obtained from the same sample, sequenced in a study of cytomegalovirus exposure and HLA in healthy donors. The protocol was immunoSEQ multiplex PCR, while the TCRdb copy is restricted to in-frame clones and leaves out a portion. This sample has roughly 150,000 clones; 91% occur once, and the top ten carry 0.6% to 0.8%. Input material: PBMCs. The source is a man younger than 35 in good health and CMV-seronegative.

Only one count was recorded for this clone. The chain is built from TRBV5-6 and TRBJ2-7, with 12 bases that match TRBD1. V shed 5 bases, J shed 1 base, and the junction held 7 bases outside the gene matches. This CDR3 is built from 16 residues. The V gene's germline CDR1 is SGHDT and CDR2 YYEEEE. The CDR3 nucleotides read TGTGCCAGCAGACACTGGGGACAGGGGGCATCCTACGAGCAGTACGTC. This translates into CASRHWGQGASYEQYV.

The V gene is TRBV6-5, the J gene TRBJ1-1; D is undetermined. From germline, CDR1 is MNHEY and CDR2 SVGAGI. The CDR3 runs to 16 residues. Trimming pared 0 bases from V and 11 bases from J, leaving 22 bases between. CDR3 nucleotide sequence: TGTGCCAGCAGTTACTCGCGACTGGCAGTTCCTCGAGTGGCTTTCTTT. Its protein product is CASSYSRLAVPRVAFF.

This chain connects TRBV2 to TRBJ2-7; 8 bases fit TRBD1. The CDR3 is 13 amino acids. CDR1 is SNHLY and CDR2 is FYNNEI in the germline V gene. Trimming cost V 4 bases and J 5 bases; bases outside gene matches: 4. This CDR3 is CASSGTGRDEQYF. For the CDR3, the DNA is TGTGCCAGCAGTGGGACAGGGCGCGACGAGCAGTACTTC.

This clone came up a few times. This chain uses TRBV5-1 with TRBJ2-5; 7 bases line up with TRBD1. J lost 1 base, V lost 4 bases, and 13 bases had no gene match. CDR3 length equals 17 residues. From germline, CDR1 is SGHRS and CDR2 YFSETQ. The CDR3: CASSKHQTGTVQETQYF. The CDR3 nucleotides read TGCGCCAGCAGCAAACACCAAACCGGGACAGTCCAAGAGACCCAGTACTTC.

The CDR3 loop is CSVGDINQPQHF. Here the CDR3 DNA reads TGCAGCGTTGGGGACATAAATCAGCCCCAGCATTTT. The rearrangement joins TRBV29-1 to TRBJ1-5; maybe TRBD1 (6 bases). CDR1 and CDR2 from the germline V gene are SQVTM and ANQGSEA. The CDR3 is 12 amino acids. Deletions cut 4 bases from V and 4 bases from J, with 8 bases between.

The chain recombines TRBV7-2 with TRBJ2-1; D not resolved. V shed 7 bases and J shed 4 bases, with 8 bases lying between them. Germline CDR1 SGHTA, CDR2 FQGNSA. This CDR3 is built from 12 residues. This CDR3 reads CASTSLYNEQFF. For the CDR3, the DNA is TGTGCCAGCACGAGTCTATACAATGAGCAGTTCTTC.

The chain combines TRBV30 with TRBJ2-1; the match to TRBD1 covers 7 bases. V lost 7 bases to trimming and J lost 2 bases; unmatched junction nucleotides: 14. The CDR3 has 16 residues. CDR1 is GTSNPN, CDR2 SVGIG, per germline (reference sequence). CDR3 in amino acids: CAYNRHRDRAYNEQFF. The CDR3 region has the DNA TGTGCCTACAACCGACACCGGGACAGAGCCTACAATGAGCAGTTCTTC.

The gene calls are TRBV6-5 and TRBJ2-2, with no clear D. Between the trimmed V and J ends, which lost 3 bases and 2 bases, there was a span of 10 bases. Per the germline V gene, CDR1 is MNHEY and CDR2 is SVGAGI. This CDR3 region has 15 residues. In nucleotides, the CDR3 is TGTGCCAGCAGTTATTTTAACTTAAACACCGGGGAGCTGTTTTTT. It specifies CASSYFNLNTGELFF.

The V gene is TRBV9, the J gene TRBJ2-1, with 10 bases identical to TRBD1. Germline V lookup: CDR1 SGDLS, CDR2 YYNGEE. The CDR3 runs to 15 residues. V gave up 2 bases and J gave up 8 bases; unmatched junction bases: 7. The CDR3 DNA reads as TGTGCCAGCAGCGTGAGACAGGGGGCGGGAGATGAGCAGTTCTTC. Translated, it gives CASSVRQGAGDEQFF.

A single count supports this clone. This sequence joins TRBV7-8 and TRBJ1-2; unclear D gene. Germline V gives CDR1 SGHVS, CDR2 FQNEAQ. Trimming took off 6 bases at V and 4 bases at J, with 18 bases between the two ends. The CDR3 covers 15 residues. CDR3 DNA sequence: TGTGCCAGCAGTTTAATCAGGATCCCCACCTATGGCTACACCTTC. It encodes CASSLIRIPTYGYTF.

The V call is TRBV5-6, the J call TRBJ2-3, with D maybe TRBD1 (5 bases). Germline loops: CDR1 SGHDT, CDR2 YYEEEE. V lost 4 bases to trimming and J lost 0 bases, with 15 bases between them. The CDR3 length is 16 residues. The CDR3 loop reads CASSLDQGPSTDTQYF. Here the CDR3 DNA reads TGTGCCAGCAGCCTTGACCAGGGTCCCAGCACAGATACGCAGTATTTT.

V gene TRBV5-1 combines with J gene TRBJ2-3; D ambiguous. Per the germline V gene, CDR1 is SGHRS and CDR2 is YFSETQ. Between the trimmed V and J ends, which lost 1 base and 5 bases, there was a span of 8 bases. The CDR3 is 13 amino acids. The CDR3 coding sequence is TGCGCCAGCAGCTTGAGTGCCGGAGATACGCAGTATTTT. It translates to CASSLSAGDTQYF.

The chain is built from TRBV5-1 and TRBJ1-5; 9 bases are a match to TRBD1. This CDR3 spans 17 amino acids. Germline CDR1 SGHRS, CDR2 YFSETQ. Trimming removed 3 bases from V and 0 bases from J; junction bases left unmatched: 7. CDR3 bases: TGCGCCAGCAGCTCCGGACAGGGGTATCCTAGCAATCAGCCCCAGCATTTT. This codes for CASSSGQGYPSNQPQHF.

The chain joins TRBV27 to TRBJ2-3, with 9 nucleotides matching TRBD2. Germline CDR1 MNHEY, CDR2 SMNVEV (reference sequence). The CDR3 consists of 16 residues. J was trimmed by 1 base and V by 3 bases; bases with no gene match: 5. CDR3 in amino acids: CASSFLIAGGTDTQYF. The CDR3 DNA reads as TGTGCCAGCAGTTTTCTGATAGCGGGGGGCACAGATACGCAGTATTTT.

The chain joins TRBV5-1 to TRBJ2-3; 8 nucleotides line up with TRBD1. CDR1 and CDR2 from the germline V gene are SGHRS and YFSETQ. V dropped 4 bases and J dropped 2; count of bases not matched to a gene: 9. The CDR3 covers 16 residues. The CDR3 here is CASSVPRDRPTDTQYF. The CDR3 coding sequence is TGCGCCAGCAGCGTGCCGCGGGACAGGCCCACAGATACGCAGTATTTT.

The gene calls are TRBV6-6 and TRBJ1-2, with TRBD1 as a possible D gene (5 bases). The germline CDR1 and CDR2 sequences are MNHNY and SVGAGI (reference sequence). V lost 6 bases and J lost 12, with 17 bases in between. The CDR3 is made up of 12 amino acids. DNA for the CDR3: TGTGCCAGCAGGCCCCGGGACGGGAGACACACCTTC. Residues: CASRPRDGRHTF.

The chain couples TRBV7-2 to TRBJ2-2, with TRBD2 matching 7 bases. The CDR3 is 14 residues long. Germline V gene lookup returns CDR1 SGHTA and CDR2 FQGNSA. J gave up 5 bases and V 8 bases, and 8 bases lay outside the gene matches. The CDR3 loop reads CASRALGGTGELFF. The CDR3 nucleotides are TGTGCCAGCCGGGCGTTGGGGGGGACCGGGGAGCTGTTTTTT.

The chain links TRBV6-6 to TRBJ2-5; tentative D call: TRBD1 (6 bases). Trimming removed 5 bases at V and 5 bases at J, with 15 bases between. The CDR3 has 14 amino acids. Germline CDR1 is MNHNY and CDR2 is SVGAGI (reference sequence). CDR3 amino acids: CASSTSRGGETQYF. The CDR3 DNA sequence: TGTGCCAGCAGTACCAGCAGGGGCGGGGAGACCCAGTACTTC.

The V gene is TRBV10-3, the J gene TRBJ1-2, with 7 positions matching TRBD1. Germline CDR1 ENHRY, CDR2 SYGVKD. Trimming took 6 bases from V and 4 from J; bases not matched to a gene: 8. This CDR3 comprises 14 residues. The DNA for the CDR3 is TGTGCCATCAGGATCCAGGGGGACGGCTATGGCTACACCTTC. Translation: CAIRIQGDGYGYTF.

V and J are TRBV6-5 and TRBJ1-1; TRBD1 matches 10 bases. Germline assignment: CDR1 MNHEY and CDR2 SVGAGI. J lost 5 bases, V lost 0 bases, and 3 bases had no gene match. The CDR3 has 15 amino acids. CDR3 residues: CASSYSDRGGTEAFF. CDR3 bases: TGTGCCAGCAGTTACTCGGACAGGGGGGGGACTGAAGCTTTCTTT.

This chain links TRBV27 with TRBJ2-1, with D unclear. The germline V gene has CDR1 MNHEY and CDR2 SMNVEV (reference sequence). The CDR3 loop spans 14 amino acids. Trimming shortened V by 3 bases and J by 4 bases, and 10 bases separated the two germline ends. The CDR3 sequence is CASSFLSSYNEQFF. The CDR3 DNA is TGTGCCAGCAGTTTCCTTTCTTCTTACAATGAGCAGTTCTTC.

V and J are TRBV12-5 and TRBJ2-3, with 8 bases aligning to TRBD1. V shed 6 bases, J shed 4 bases, and the junction held 6 bases outside the gene matches. This CDR3 contains 14 residues. From germline, CDR1 is LGHNT and CDR2 FRNRAP. The CDR3 DNA sequence: TGTGCTAGTGGCGACAGGGGTTTCGCAGATACGCAGTATTTT. It translates to CASGDRGFADTQYF.

This chain connects TRBV2 to TRBJ2-7; TRBD1 matches 10 bases. The CDR3 totals 15 residues. Per germline, CDR1 SNHLY and CDR2 FYNNEI. With V trimmed by 6 bases and J by 3 bases, 8 bases remained unmatched. The CDR3 nucleotides read TGTGCCAGCAGGGGTAGTGGACAGGGGGTCTACGAGCAGTACGTC. Translation: CASRGSGQGVYEQYV.

The CDR3 DNA reads as TGTGCCAGCAGTGGTGGGACAGATAATTCACCCCTCCACTTT. Translation: CASSGGTDNSPLHF. The J gene is TRBJ1-6, the V gene TRBV6-1, with 7 bases aligning to TRBD1. The germline V gene encodes CDR1 MNHNS and CDR2 SASEGT. J lost 5 bases, V lost 4 bases, and 2 bases had no gene match. This CDR3 has 14 residues.

The chain joins TRBV11-2 to TRBJ2-2; the match to TRBD2 covers 10 bases. V was clipped by 6 bases and J by 3 bases; unmatched bases: 4. Germline-derived CDR1 and CDR2 are SGHAT and FQNNGV. The length of the CDR3 is 15 residues. The DNA for the CDR3 is TGTGCCAGCAGGGTAGCGGGGGGACACACCGGGGAGCTGTTTTTT. Residues: CASRVAGGHTGELFF.